The sequence of this T cell receptor (beta chain) was determined in a study of shared clonotypes between healthy human individuals. In the authors' methods: ImmunoSEQ junction-only sequences lacked quality scores, so their filtering differed. Clones were read by immunoSEQ multiplex PCR, and TCRdb kept only the in-frame ones, dropping some. V and J calls and clone size are copied from that table; D and trimming were computed from the DNA. The sample lists about 660,000 clones; over 65% were seen once. Germline lookup yields CDR1 KGHSH and CDR2 LQKENI. This CDR3 is 16 amino acids long. Trimming took off 1 base at V and 5 bases at J, with 17 bases between the two ends.

The sample taken for sequencing was memory CD4+ T cells sorted from blood. Subset indicated: CD45RA-negative fraction. The chain is built from TRBV18 and TRBJ1-2; possible D gene TRBD1, 5 bases. The clonotype was recovered from a woman aged 25 to 39 in good health. The CDR3 DNA sequence: TGTGCCAGCTCACCACTCCCTAGCAGGGTAGCGTATGGCTACACCTTC. Amino acids: CASSPLPSRVAYGYTF. The variable domain in full, with the rest retrieved from reference TRBV18 and TRBJ1-2, is NAGVMQNPRHLVRRRGQEARLRCSPMKGHSHVYWYRQLPEEGLKFMVYLQKENIIDESGMPKERFSAEFPKEGPSILRIQQVVRGDSAAYFCASSPLPSRVAYGYTFGSGTRLTVV.